This passage covers 17 T cell receptor beta chains from one sample sequenced in a study of T cell responses to AZD1222 COVID-19 vaccine. Only in-frame clones appear in the TCRdb table, and some are missing; sequencing was by immunoSEQ multiplex PCR. This table has about 100,000 clones, 89% appearing once. The sample was peripheral blood, taken on day 0 of AZD1222 vaccination. Source of these receptors: an adult in good health.

This clone turned up a few times. The chain links TRBV18 to TRBJ2-7, with 12 positions matching TRBD2. This CDR3 contains 16 residues. The germline V gene encodes CDR1 KGHSH and CDR2 LQKENI. Losses at the gene ends were 4 bases for V and 5 bases for J; bases not matched to a gene: 9. The CDR3, as DNA: TGTGCCAGCTCACGAGCACTAGCGGGAGGTAAAGACGAGCAGTACTTC. This gives the protein CASSRALAGGKDEQYF.

This chain uses TRBV7-9 with TRBJ1-4; 7 positions match TRBD1. CDR3 length equals 14 residues. The V gene end was trimmed by 3 bases and the J gene end by 5 bases; junction bases not matched to a gene: 3. The V gene's germline CDR1 is SEHNR and CDR2 FQNEAQ (reference sequence). The CDR3, as DNA: TGTGCCAGCAGCTTCATGACAGGGAATGAAAAACTGTTTTTT. Its protein product is CASSFMTGNEKLFF.

This clone appeared once. V and J are TRBV6-5 and TRBJ2-7, with 10 bases aligning to TRBD2. Trimming at V came to 5 bases and at J to 0 bases, leaving 4 bases not matched to a gene. CDR3 length: 15 amino acids. Germline V gene lookup returns CDR1 MNHEY and CDR2 SVGAGI. The CDR3 nucleotides read TGTGCCAGCAGTCTTAGCGGGAGGAGCTCCTACGAGCAGTACTTC. Protein sequence: CASSLSGRSSYEQYF.

V is TRBV5-4 and J is TRBJ2-1, with 8 bases fitting TRBD2. The CDR3 covers 15 residues. Germline V gene data show CDR1 as SGHNT and CDR2 as YYREEE (reference sequence). V trimming: 2 bases; J trimming: 7 bases; junction bases outside the gene matches: 8. Here the CDR3 DNA reads TGTGCCAGCAGCTTAAGCGGGAGTAGGGTAAATGAGCAGTTCTTC. As protein: CASSLSGSRVNEQFF.

The chain couples TRBV28 to TRBJ1-5, with D unclear. With 4 bases removed from V and 0 bases from J, the gap between germline ends came to 7 bases. This CDR3 is 14 amino acids long. Germline loops: CDR1 MDHEN, CDR2 SYDVKM. CDR3 DNA: TGTGCCAGCAGTTGGAGTCTTAGCAATCAGCCCCAGCATTTT. Translation gives CASSWSLSNQPQHF. Full variable domain (rest looked up from reference TRBV28 and TRBJ1-5): DVKVTQSSRYLVKRTGEKVFLECVQDMDHENMFWYRQDPGLGLRLIYFSYDVKMKEKGDIPEGYSVSREKKERFSLILESASTNQTSMYLCASSWSLSNQPQHFGDGTRLSIL.

V is TRBV11-3 and J is TRBJ2-1; D unclear. Trimming removed 0 bases at V and 2 bases at J, with 11 bases between. Per germline, CDR1 SGHNT and CDR2 YENEEA. The CDR3 runs 16 residues. The CDR3 DNA sequence: TGTGCCAGCAGCTTAGATCCCAGTTCGACCTACAATGAGCAGTTCTTC. Translating it yields CASSLDPSSTYNEQFF.

The chain couples TRBV14 to TRBJ2-1; D is undetermined. The CDR3 extends over 13 amino acids. The V end lost 0 bases, the J end lost 7 bases, and 7 bases lay between the germline ends. CDR1 is SGHDN, CDR2 FVKESK, per germline. CDR3 coding DNA: TGTGCCAGCAGCCAAGAGGGCAGGAATGAGCAGTTCTTC. It yields the protein CASSQEGRNEQFF.

The chain recombines TRBV11-2 with TRBJ1-2, with D perhaps TRBD1 (6 bases). Looked up from germline, CDR1 is SGHAT and CDR2 is FQNNGV. The V end lost 5 bases, the J end lost 8 bases, and 21 bases lay between the germline ends. This CDR3 is built from 15 residues. The CDR3 loop reads CASSRPGGGDDGYTF. The CDR3 DNA is TGTGCCAGCAGCCGCCCCGGGGGCGGGGACGACGGCTACACCTTC.

The gene calls are TRBV10-3 and TRBJ2-5, with 7 bases lining up with TRBD1. The CDR3 spans 15 residues. The germline gives CDR1 ENHRY, CDR2 SYGVKD. Losses at the gene ends were 8 bases for V and 2 bases for J; bases not matched to a gene: 11. CDR3 protein: CAISSGRRGQETQYF. The CDR3, as DNA: TGTGCCATCTCCTCGGGGCGCAGGGGGCAAGAGACCCAGTACTTC.

This clone has a handful of counts. The chain recombines TRBV30 with TRBJ1-5; D gene uncertain. This CDR3 contains 14 residues. Germline CDR1 and CDR2: GTSNPN and SVGIG (reference sequence). V lost 3 bases to trimming and J lost 1 base, with 10 bases between them. CDR3 coding DNA: TGTGCCTGGAGATCGGCGGCAAGCAATCAGCCCCAGCATTTT. Amino acid sequence: CAWRSAASNQPQHF.

The chain uses TRBV14 and TRBJ2-7, with D possibly TRBD2 on 5 matching bases. Trimming cost V 0 bases and J 0 bases, with 12 bases left between them. The CDR3 runs to 16 residues. From germline, CDR1 is SGHDN and CDR2 FVKESK. For the CDR3, the DNA is TGTGCCAGCAGCCAAGATTCGGGGTCTTACTCCTACGAGCAGTACTTC. Translated, it gives CASSQDSGSYSYEQYF.

V gene TRBV12-5 combines with J gene TRBJ2-3; D could derive from TRBD1 or TRBD2 (7 bases each). V was shortened by 5 bases and J by 6 bases, with 15 bases between the two germline ends. The CDR3 loop spans 14 amino acids. Germline V gene sequence: CDR1 LGHNT, CDR2 FRNRAP. CDR3 sequence: CASGPGEGADTQYF. Here the CDR3 DNA reads TGTGCTAGTGGTCCCGGGGAGGGGGCTGATACGCAGTATTTT.

This chain links TRBV24-1 with TRBJ2-1; 10 bases match TRBD2. CDR3 size: 15 residues. Germline assignment: CDR1 KGHDR and CDR2 SFDVKD. V shed 5 bases and J 6 bases; nucleotides not matched to a gene: 6. The DNA of the CDR3 is TGTGCCACCAGTGCTGGGGCTAGCGGGAGCAATGAGCAGTTCTTC. The encoded protein is CATSAGASGSNEQFF.

The chain joins TRBV28 to TRBJ2-7; D not resolved. The CDR3 consists of 13 residues. V was shortened by 6 bases and J by 0 bases, with 9 bases between the two germline ends. Germline V gene sequence: CDR1 MDHEN, CDR2 SYDVKM. CDR3 in DNA: TGTGCCAGCAGGCCTTGGGACTCCTACGAGCAGTACTTC. As protein: CASRPWDSYEQYF.

The chain is built from TRBV2 and TRBJ2-4; tentative D call: TRBD2 (5 bases). The germline V and J ends were trimmed by 5 bases and 4 bases, with 9 bases remaining between them. The CDR3 has 13 residues. In germline, CDR1 is SNHLY, CDR2 FYNNEI. The DNA of the CDR3 is TGTGCCAGCAGTCCGGGAACTAAAAACATTCAGTACTTC. Its translation: CASSPGTKNIQYF.

This chain connects TRBV28 to TRBJ1-1; D gene unclear. This CDR3 comprises 13 residues. Germline CDR1 MDHEN, CDR2 SYDVKM. The V and J ends lost 3 bases and 1 base respectively, with 6 bases between them. The CDR3 reads CASSFHGNTEAFF. The CDR3 coding sequence is TGTGCCAGCAGTTTCCATGGGAACACTGAAGCTTTCTTT.

This chain joins TRBV2 and TRBJ2-7; weak D call: TRBD2 (5 bases). This CDR3 comprises 13 residues. V lost 6 bases, J lost 6 bases, and 15 bases lay in between. Looked up from germline, CDR1 is SNHLY and CDR2 is FYNNEI. The CDR3: CASSGDSSVEQYF. CDR3 DNA sequence: TGTGCCAGCAGCGGGGATAGCTCTGTCGAGCAGTACTTC. The full variable domain, its missing parts supplied by reference TRBV2 and TRBJ2-7, is EPEVTQTPSHQVTQMGQEVILRCVPISNHLYFYWYRQILGQKVEFLVSFYNNEISEKSEIFDDQFSVERPDGSNFTLKIRSTKLEDSAMYFCASSGDSSVEQYFGPGTRLTVT.